This T cell receptor (beta chain) was identified during a study of beta chain features in type 1 diabetes. TCRB transcripts that were expressed got sequenced, as all of the isolated RNA had been reverse transcribed. Generated by immunoSEQ multiplex PCR, the TCRdb table keeps only in-frame clones and is missing some. The sample shows some 220,000 clones, roughly a tenth of them seen only once. The CDR3 length is 15 residues. CDR1 and CDR2 from the germline V gene are SQVTM and ANQGSEA. V lost 6 bases and J lost 4; bases outside the gene matches: 9. The table lists this clone with many counts. Its target is unknown. Findings and limits, study-wide: PCR, the amplification step, might favor shorter templates, equally in patients and controls.

The sequence came from a man aged 18 to 30 in good health. This rearrangement joins TRBV29-1 to TRBJ1-5, with TRBD1 matching 10 bases. Specimen: central memory CD4+ T cells from blood. Written as DNA, the CDR3 is TGCAGCGTCTCTACTCCGGGACAGGGGAATCAGCCCCAGCATTTT. Its protein is CSVSTPGQGNQPQHF.